The next 32 T cell receptor beta chains were all read from a single sample in a study of blood T cell repertoires in COVID-19. The data were produced by immunoSEQ multiplex PCR, yet TCRdb's version contains in-frame clones alone and is incomplete. Among about 34,000 clones listed, 60% to 80% were seen once. Sequencing was done on a sample of peripheral blood. The receptors come from a human donor in a cohort sampled during active COVID-19.

The chain has TRBV7-8 and TRBJ2-7; 8 bases map to TRBD1. The CDR3 consists of 14 residues. Trimming took 5 bases from V and 4 from J; bases not matched to a gene: 7. CDR1 and CDR2 from the germline V gene are SGHVS and FQNEAQ. The DNA of the CDR3 is TGTGCCAGCAGCCCGACTCAGGGGGCTTACGAGCAGTACTTC. This encodes CASSPTQGAYEQYF.

This clone is a singleton in its sample. The rearrangement joins TRBV18 to TRBJ2-5; D uncertain. CDR3 length: 12 residues. Germline values: CDR1 KGHSH, CDR2 LQKENI. Trimming cost V 3 bases and J 5 bases, with 7 bases left between them. CDR3 loop: CASSPSGETQYF. CDR3 nucleotide sequence: TGTGCCAGCTCACCGTCCGGGGAGACCCAGTACTTC.

This clone was detected a few times. The V and J genes are TRBV6-1 and TRBJ2-2; unclear D gene. This CDR3 has 17 residues. Trimming shortened V by 2 bases and J by 0 bases, and 13 bases separated the two germline ends. Germline CDR1 and CDR2: MNHNS and SASEGT. The chain's CDR3 is CASSERWQASNTGELFF. In DNA, the CDR3 is TGTGCCAGCAGTGAAAGGTGGCAGGCGTCGAACACCGGGGAGCTGTTTTTT.

In DNA form, the CDR3 reads TGTGCCAGTAGTATAGTGACGGGAGGGCCTTTTGAGCAGTTCTTC. It translates to CASSIVTGGPFEQFF. The genes are TRBV19 and TRBJ2-1, with 8 bases lining up with TRBD2. Germline values: CDR1 LNHDA, CDR2 SQIVND (reference sequence). The CDR3 extends over 15 amino acids. The V gene end was trimmed by 1 base and the J gene end by 9 bases; junction bases not matched to a gene: 8.

V is TRBV10-2 and J is TRBJ2-7, with a possible D match to TRBD1 (6 bases). Trimming removed 3 bases at V and 7 bases at J, with 22 bases between. CDR1 is WSHSY and CDR2 is SAAADI in the germline V gene. This CDR3 contains 16 residues. The CDR3 here is CASSDSGTPNRLEQYF. As DNA, the CDR3 is TGCGCCAGCAGTGACTCCGGGACACCGAACCGACTGGAGCAGTACTTC.

This chain joins TRBV6-5 and TRBJ1-6; 7 positions match TRBD1. Per the germline V gene, CDR1 is MNHEY and CDR2 is SVGAGI. Trimming cost V 6 bases and J 7 bases; bases outside gene matches: 6. The CDR3 is 14 amino acids. The CDR3 bases are TGTGCCAGCAGCTTATTACAGGGGAATTCACCCCTCCACTTT. Protein sequence: CASSLLQGNSPLHF.

The V and J genes are TRBV30 and TRBJ1-6; 10 bases are a match to TRBD1. There are 14 residues in the CDR3. The V segment lost 4 bases and the J segment 14 bases; nucleotides outside the gene matches: 11. The germline gives CDR1 GTSNPN, CDR2 SVGIG (reference sequence). CDR3 sequence reads: CAWNPGQGTPALHF. CDR3 nucleotides: TGTGCCTGGAATCCGGGACAGGGGACCCCGGCCCTCCACTTT.

In its sample, this clone was seen a few times. The rearrangement links TRBV4-1 to TRBJ2-7; 7 positions agree with TRBD2. Trimming removed 5 bases from V and 4 bases from J; junction bases left unmatched: 11. CDR3 length: 15 amino acids. In germline, CDR1 is MGHRA, CDR2 YSYEKL. The CDR3 region has the DNA TGCGCCAGCAGCATCGTGCCGGGGGGTCAATACGAGCAGTACTTC. Protein product: CASSIVPGGQYEQYF.

The chain uses TRBV29-1 and TRBJ2-3; 9 bases match TRBD1. CDR1 and CDR2 (germline): SQVTM, ANQGSEA. CDR3 length: 15 residues. V trimming: 5 bases; J trimming: 7 bases; junction bases outside the gene matches: 13. This CDR3 reads CSVSLGDRARNTQYF. In nucleotides, the CDR3 is TGCAGCGTTAGCCTGGGGGACAGGGCTAGGAATACGCAGTATTTT.

V and J are TRBV10-2 and TRBJ1-6, with TRBD1 matching 9 bases. The V gene's germline CDR1 is WSHSY and CDR2 SAAADI. Trimming at V came to 8 bases and at J to 7 bases, leaving 0 bases not matched to a gene. The CDR3 covers 12 residues. Here the CDR3 DNA reads TGCGCCAGCGGACAGGGGAATTCACCCCTCCACTTT. Protein product: CASGQGNSPLHF.

This clone was seen a handful of times. The sample has other DNA sequences that encode this CDR3 too. CDR3 protein: CASSPGQGPGNTIYF. In DNA, the CDR3 is TGTGCCAGCAGCCCGGGACAGGGCCCTGGAAACACCATATATTTT. The chain joins TRBV11-3 to TRBJ1-3, with TRBD1 identical over 9 bases. Germline CDR1 SGHNT, CDR2 YENEEA. V was pared by 5 bases and J by 2 bases, with 4 bases of the junction left unmatched. The CDR3 has 15 amino acids.

The chain joins TRBV2 to TRBJ1-5, with TRBD1 matching 8 bases. V trimming: 4 bases; J trimming: 3 bases; junction bases outside the gene matches: 14. This CDR3 has 18 amino acids. CDR1 is SNHLY and CDR2 is FYNNEI in the germline V gene. CDR3 amino acids: CASSALRPGQAYNQPQHF. DNA for the CDR3: TGTGCCAGCAGTGCTTTAAGGCCGGGACAGGCATACAATCAGCCCCAGCATTTT.

This clone was seen more than once but under ten times. The chain couples TRBV19 to TRBJ2-7, with D perhaps matching TRBD1 (5 bases). This CDR3 contains 14 residues. Trimming cost V 4 bases and J 0 bases, with 10 bases left between them. The V gene's germline CDR1 is LNHDA and CDR2 SQIVND (reference sequence). CDR3 nucleotide sequence: TGTGCCAGTAGTAGCCGACAGTCCTCCTACGAGCAGTACTTC. Encoded protein: CASSSRQSSYEQYF.

This clone was seen a single time. The gene calls are TRBV5-4 and TRBJ2-1; 13 bases line up with TRBD2. Germline CDR1 is SGHNT and CDR2 is YYREEE (reference sequence). V lost 3 bases and J lost 5; bases outside the gene matches: 8. This CDR3 is 17 amino acids long. CDR3 sequence (DNA): TGTGCCAGCAGCTACCCGGGACTAGCGGGACTAAACAATGAGCAGTTCTTC. This sequence encodes CASSYPGLAGLNNEQFF.

The V call is TRBV7-2, the J call TRBJ2-7; 9 bases line up with TRBD1. The J segment lost 6 bases and the V segment lost 5 bases, leaving 8 bases of the junction unmatched. Germline V gene sequence: CDR1 SGHTA, CDR2 FQGNSA. There are 14 residues in the CDR3. The CDR3 DNA sequence: TGTGCCAGCAGCGCGGGACAGGGCTTCGGCGAGCAGTACTTC. Its protein is CASSAGQGFGEQYF.

V usage is TRBV5-4 and J usage is TRBJ1-2; D not resolved. This CDR3 is 18 amino acids long. Germline loops: CDR1 SGHNT, CDR2 YYREEE (reference sequence). V lost 0 bases, J lost 0 bases, and 18 bases lay in between. In DNA form, the CDR3 reads TGTGCCAGCAGCTTGGCCGGGTCCCCCCCTGGAGCTAACTATGGCTACACCTTC. Translated: CASSLAGSPPGANYGYTF.

The V call is TRBV3-1 (or the pseudogene TRBV3-2), the J call TRBJ2-1; TRBD1 is a possible D gene (5 bases). V lost 1 base, J lost 6 bases, and 7 bases lay in between. The germline V gene has CDR1 LGHDT and CDR2 YNNKEL (reference sequence). The CDR3 has 13 amino acids. The CDR3 DNA follows: TGTGCCAGCAGCCAAGGTGGGGCCAATGAGCAGTTCTTC. The encoded protein is CASSQGGANEQFF.

The V gene is TRBV9, the J gene TRBJ2-2, with TRBD2 matching over 10 bases. CDR3 length equals 20 residues. Trimming removed 0 bases from V and 5 bases from J; junction bases left unmatched: 16. Germline CDR1 reads SGDLS; CDR2 reads YYNGEE. CDR3 coding DNA: TGTGCCAGCAGCGTAGGGATGAGCGGGGGGGCCGGACGAAAGACCGGGGAGCTGTTTTTT. It encodes CASSVGMSGGAGRKTGELFF.

This clone was seen only once. The V call is TRBV10-3, the J call TRBJ1-4; 10 nucleotides match TRBD1. The CDR3 runs to 14 residues. Germline V lookup: CDR1 ENHRY, CDR2 SYGVKD. The V segment lost 5 bases and the J segment 8 bases; nucleotides outside the gene matches: 5. In nucleotides, the CDR3 is TGTGCCATCAGTCCCGGGACAGGGGAGGAAAAACTGTTTTTT. This encodes CAISPGTGEEKLFF.

The genes are TRBV29-1 and TRBJ2-1, with D perhaps matching TRBD2 (5 bases). This CDR3 has 13 amino acids. Germline CDR1 is SQVTM and CDR2 is ANQGSEA. V was shortened by 3 bases and J by 9 bases, with 15 bases between the two germline ends. The CDR3 region is CSVDSPPTSEQFF. CDR3 sequence (DNA): TGCAGCGTTGACTCCCCCCCCACTAGTGAGCAGTTCTTC.

This clone has more than one count but fewer than ten. The CDR3 bases are TGTGCCAGCAGTCCCCTAGGGGCAGGGGGCGCGGGATCCAACTATGGCTACACCTTC. Amino acids: CASSPLGAGGAGSNYGYTF. V usage is TRBV28 and J usage is TRBJ1-2, with TRBD1 matching 8 bases. V dropped 5 bases and J dropped 2; count of bases not matched to a gene: 19. Germline-derived CDR1 and CDR2 are MDHEN and SYDVKM. The length of the CDR3 is 19 residues.

V is TRBV5-1 and J is TRBJ2-5; 8 nucleotides match TRBD2. The trim removed 1 base at V and 5 bases at J, leaving 10 bases unmatched. CDR3 length: 16 residues. In germline, CDR1 is SGHRS, CDR2 YFSETQ. The chain's CDR3 is CASSLLGSGAVETQYF. For the CDR3, the DNA is TGCGCCAGCAGCTTGTTGGGTAGCGGGGCGGTGGAGACCCAGTACTTC.

This clone was recorded once. This rearrangement joins TRBV6-4 to TRBJ2-1; TRBD1 aligns across 7 bases. V gave up 7 bases and J gave up 3 bases; unmatched junction bases: 3. The CDR3 totals 13 residues. Germline CDR1 is MRHNA and CDR2 is SNTAGT. In nucleotides, the CDR3 is TGTGCCAGCAAGGGGACAGACTACAATGAGCAGTTCTTC. It encodes CASKGTDYNEQFF.

The chain joins TRBV5-1 to TRBJ1-2, with D maybe TRBD1 (5 bases). The V and J ends lost 2 bases and 0 bases respectively, with 20 bases between them. This CDR3 has 18 residues. Germline CDR1 reads SGHRS; CDR2 reads YFSETQ. CDR3 DNA: TGCGCCAGCAGCTTCCTCGGTTCGGGGGGTTCGCCTAACTATGGCTACACCTTC. It is translated as CASSFLGSGGSPNYGYTF.

This clone came up once. CDR3 in amino acids: CASSDYRGDTQYF. The CDR3 nucleotides are TGTGCCAGCAGCGATTACAGGGGAGATACGCAGTATTTT. The chain links TRBV6-5 to TRBJ2-3; 7 bases align to TRBD1. Germline V gene sequence: CDR1 MNHEY, CDR2 SVGAGI. This CDR3 spans 13 amino acids. Unmatched junction bases numbered 5, after V lost 6 bases and J lost 5 bases.

This clone was seen only a few times. V gene TRBV19 combines with J gene TRBJ1-5; a possible D gene is TRBD1 (6 bases). CDR1 and CDR2 (germline): LNHDA, SQIVND (reference sequence). Between the trimmed V and J ends, which lost 7 bases and 0 bases, there was a span of 13 bases. The CDR3 runs to 15 residues. The CDR3 reads CASMERGYSNQPQHF. The DNA for the CDR3 is TGTGCCAGTATGGAAAGGGGGTATAGCAATCAGCCCCAGCATTTT.

The rearrangement uses TRBV30 and TRBJ2-7, with a tentative D call TRBD1 (6 bases). Germline V gene sequence: CDR1 GTSNPN, CDR2 SVGIG (reference sequence). The V gene lost 8 bases and the J gene lost 6 bases, with 17 bases spanning the gap. This CDR3 contains 12 residues. CDR3 DNA sequence: TGTGCCAGCAGGTCCAGGGGTGGCGAGCAGTACTTC. It specifies CASRSRGGEQYF.

The chain recombines TRBV7-9 with TRBJ1-1, with D possibly TRBD1 on 6 matching bases. CDR3 length equals 12 residues. Trimming removed 7 bases from V and 9 bases from J, with 15 bases in between. Per the germline V gene, CDR1 is SEHNR and CDR2 is FQNEAQ (reference sequence). CDR3: CASTGVGAKAFF. For the CDR3, the DNA is TGTGCCAGCACAGGGGTGGGGGCAAAAGCTTTCTTT. The full variable domain, completed using reference TRBV7-9 and TRBJ1-1, is DTGVSQNPRHKITKRGQNVTFRCDPISEHNRLYWYRQTLGQGPEFLTYFQNEAQLEKSRLLSDRFSAERPKGSFSTLEIQRTEQGDSAMYLCASTGVGAKAFFGQGTRLTVV.

As for this clone: The identical CDR3 is also encoded by other nucleotide sequences in the sample. The chain couples TRBV6-2 or TRBV6-3 to TRBJ2-7; D not certain. Germline V lookup: CDR1 MNHEY, CDR2 SVGEGT. V was pared by 5 bases and J by 0 bases, with 5 bases between. This CDR3 has 12 amino acids. CDR3 sequence reads: CASSPSSYEQYF. The CDR3 nucleotides read TGTGCCAGCAGTCCCAGCTCCTACGAGCAGTACTTC.

A few counts support this clone. The gene calls are TRBV19 and TRBJ2-5, with 7 bases aligning to TRBD2. V was clipped by 8 bases and J by 2 bases; unmatched bases: 11. This CDR3 has 15 amino acids. Germline CDR1 LNHDA, CDR2 SQIVND (reference sequence). CDR3 nucleotides: TGTGCCAGTCGGAGGGCGCTAGCGGCACAAGAGACCCAGTACTTC. This gives the protein CASRRALAAQETQYF.

The V gene is TRBV12-3 or TRBV12-4, the J gene TRBJ2-2, with unresolved D. The CDR3 loop spans 13 amino acids. V lost 3 bases and J lost 6, with 8 bases in between. The CDR3 loop is CASSLTRSGELFF. The CDR3 nucleotides are TGTGCCAGCAGTTTGACTCGGTCCGGGGAGCTGTTTTTT.

The rearrangement joins TRBV30 to TRBJ2-2; D uncertain. The germline V gene has CDR1 GTSNPN and CDR2 SVGIG (reference sequence). Trimming pared 2 bases from V and 4 bases from J, leaving 14 bases between. The CDR3 spans 15 residues. This chain's CDR3 is CAWSSIQTVTGELFF. The CDR3 DNA reads TGTGCCTGGAGTTCAATCCAAACAGTCACCGGGGAGCTGTTTTTT.